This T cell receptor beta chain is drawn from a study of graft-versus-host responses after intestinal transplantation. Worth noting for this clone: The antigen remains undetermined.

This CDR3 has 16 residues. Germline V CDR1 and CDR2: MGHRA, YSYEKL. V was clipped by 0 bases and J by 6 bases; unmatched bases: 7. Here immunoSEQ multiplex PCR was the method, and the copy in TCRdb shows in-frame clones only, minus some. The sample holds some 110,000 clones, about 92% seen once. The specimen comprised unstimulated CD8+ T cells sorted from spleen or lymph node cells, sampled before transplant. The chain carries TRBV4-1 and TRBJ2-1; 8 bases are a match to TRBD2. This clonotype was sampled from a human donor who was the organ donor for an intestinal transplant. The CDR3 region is CASSQEWAGGRNEQFF. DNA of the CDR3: TGCGCCAGCAGCCAAGAGTGGGCGGGGGGTCGCAATGAGCAGTTCTTC.